These 20 T cell receptor beta chains were all obtained from the same sample, sequenced in a study of OX40 agonist ivuxolimab in advanced cancers. Some clones are missing from TCRdb's copy, which holds only in-frame ones; the method was immunoSEQ multiplex PCR. The table includes approximately 46,000 clones, nearly 90% detected once. Sample: CD4+ or CD8+ T cells sorted from blood, taken in a trial of the OX40 agonist ivuxolimab. These receptors were obtained from an adult with an advanced solid tumor such as melanoma, head and neck, liver or kidney cancer.

The J gene is TRBJ2-1, the V gene TRBV7-9; 7 nucleotides match TRBD1. Germline values: CDR1 SEHNR, CDR2 FQNEAQ (reference sequence). CDR3 size: 14 residues. The V and J ends lost 5 bases and 8 bases, in that order; junction bases with no gene match: 9. The CDR3, as DNA: TGTGCCAGCAGCCCCCGACAGGGTCAGGATGAGCAGTTCTTC. This translates into CASSPRQGQDEQFF.

This clone was observed a few times. The V gene is TRBV6-4, the J gene TRBJ1-5; D call uncertain. The CDR3 length is 12 residues. V shed 7 bases and J shed 0 bases, with 4 bases lying between them. Germline V lookup: CDR1 MRHNA, CDR2 SNTAGT. CDR3 nucleotides: TGTGCCAGCACCAGTAGCAATCAGCCCCAGCATTTT. It codes for CASTSSNQPQHF.

The sample holds one count of this clone. J is TRBJ2-3 and V is TRBV4-2, with TRBD2 matching over 13 bases. Germline V CDR1 and CDR2: LGHNA, YNFKEQ. Trimming at V came to 3 bases and at J to 1 base, leaving 7 bases not matched to a gene. The length of the CDR3 is 18 residues. CDR3 in DNA: TGTGCCAGCAGCCACCAACTAGCGGGGGGGCCGGGCACAGATACGCAGTATTTT. It specifies CASSHQLAGGPGTDTQYF.

For this clone: Other DNA sequences of this sample code for an identical CDR3. This chain connects TRBV6-6 to TRBJ1-5; D gene ambiguous. There are 14 residues in the CDR3. V shed 0 bases and J shed 4 bases, with 7 bases lying between them. From germline, CDR1 is MNHNY and CDR2 SVGAGI (reference sequence). The CDR3 sequence is CASSYSGGNQPQHF. CDR3 nucleotides: TGTGCCAGCAGTTACTCCGGCGGAAATCAGCCCCAGCATTTT.

The chain uses TRBV10-3 and TRBJ1-4; 7 nucleotides align to TRBD1. This CDR3 comprises 15 residues. The V gene end was trimmed by 4 bases and the J gene end by 5 bases; junction bases not matched to a gene: 7. Germline CDR1 ENHRY, CDR2 SYGVKD. In nucleotides, the CDR3 is TGTGCCATCAGTGTGAGAGGGGGCCGGAATGAAAAACTGTTTTTT. It encodes CAISVRGGRNEKLFF.

The gene calls are TRBV29-1 and TRBJ1-4; the D is unclear. Trimming pared 6 bases from V and 0 bases from J, leaving 14 bases between. CDR1 SQVTM and CDR2 ANQGSEA come from the germline V gene. CDR3 length: 15 amino acids. CDR3 coding DNA: TGCAGCGTGATAGATCGAGCTACAACTAATGAAAAACTGTTTTTT. Its protein is CSVIDRATTNEKLFF.

This chain uses TRBV4-3 with TRBJ2-1, with D hard to call. V was clipped by 0 bases and J by 0 bases, with 15 bases between them. Germline V gene lookup returns CDR1 LGHNA and CDR2 YSLEER. This CDR3 is built from 18 residues. The chain's CDR3 is CASSQDPLNPSSYNEQFF. CDR3 nucleotides: TGCGCCAGCAGCCAAGACCCTCTAAATCCAAGCTCCTACAATGAGCAGTTCTTC.

J is TRBJ1-1 and V is TRBV10-2, with no clear D. CDR3 length equals 14 residues. Germline V CDR1 and CDR2: WSHSY, SAAADI. The CDR3 nucleotides are TGCGCGACAAGTGAGTGGGGTGAAGACACTGAAGCTTTCTTT. It translates to CATSEWGEDTEAFF.

The chain links TRBV14 to TRBJ2-1, with D uncertain. Germline V gene sequence: CDR1 SGHDN, CDR2 FVKESK. Deletions cut 2 bases from V and 0 bases from J, with 8 bases between. The CDR3 runs to 15 residues. In DNA, the CDR3 is TGTGCCAGCAGCCAAATTGGTAGCTCCTACAATGAGCAGTTCTTC. Translating it yields CASSQIGSSYNEQFF.

In this sample, this clone turned up once. CDR3 in DNA: TGTGCCAGCAGCTCATTCAGCGGGGCCGGCGATGAGCAGTTCTTC. Protein sequence: CASSSFSGAGDEQFF. The chain carries TRBV7-3 and TRBJ2-1; TRBD2 agrees at 7 bases. Germline CDR1 SGHTA, CDR2 FQGTGA. This CDR3 is built from 15 residues. V was pared by 4 bases and J by 8 bases, with 11 bases of the junction left unmatched.

Turning to this clone: One end of the junction varies from germline; a read error may be responsible. The gene calls are TRBV7-8 and TRBJ2-7; 7 positions match TRBD1. Germline V gene data show CDR1 as SGHVS and CDR2 as FQNEAQ. The length of the CDR3 is 14 residues. CDR3 sequence reads: CASSLGTVLYGQYF. The DNA for the CDR3 is TGTGCCAGCAGCTTGGGGACAGTCCTTTACGGGCAGTACTTC.

The V gene is TRBV4-1, the J gene TRBJ1-5; 7 nucleotides agree with TRBD1. This CDR3 is 15 amino acids long. Germline assignment: CDR1 MGHRA and CDR2 YSYEKL. Trimming removed 4 bases from V and 5 bases from J; junction bases left unmatched: 8. The CDR3 loop is CASSLIGDSYQPQHF. The DNA of the CDR3 is TGCGCCAGCAGCCTTATAGGGGACAGTTATCAGCCCCAGCATTTT.

The CDR3 DNA follows: TGCGCCAGCAGCTTGGAAGGGCGGGGAGGCGCAGATACGCAGTATTTT. This encodes CASSLEGRGGADTQYF. The rearrangement uses TRBV5-1 and TRBJ2-3; a weak D match, TRBD2 (6 bases). Germline lookup yields CDR1 SGHRS and CDR2 YFSETQ. The CDR3 covers 16 residues. Trimming pared 0 bases from V and 4 bases from J, leaving 15 bases between.

This clone was observed once. This CDR3 is CASSLYPSGGATETQYF. CDR3 DNA: TGTGCCAGCAGTTTATACCCCAGCGGGGGGGCAACTGAGACCCAGTACTTC. The chain combines TRBV27 with TRBJ2-5; 10 nucleotides align to TRBD2. The CDR3 length is 17 residues. The V and J ends lost 1 base and 5 bases, in that order; junction bases with no gene match: 10. Germline values: CDR1 MNHEY, CDR2 SMNVEV (reference sequence).

This clone occurred a few times. V usage is TRBV10-3 and J usage is TRBJ2-5; TRBD2 matches at 10 bases. V lost 6 bases and J lost 4; bases outside the gene matches: 8. CDR3 length: 15 amino acids. CDR1 ENHRY and CDR2 SYGVKD come from the germline V gene. This CDR3 is CAISQPSGGGETQYF. As DNA, the CDR3 is TGTGCCATCAGCCAACCTAGCGGGGGAGGAGAGACCCAGTACTTC.

The V call is TRBV7-9, the J call TRBJ2-2; 9 positions match TRBD1. Germline loops: CDR1 SEHNR, CDR2 FQNEAQ (reference sequence). Losses at the gene ends were 6 bases for V and 4 bases for J; bases not matched to a gene: 6. The CDR3 is 15 residues long. The CDR3 loop is CASSAGTGSTGELFF. Here the CDR3 DNA reads TGTGCCAGCAGTGCCGGGACAGGGAGCACCGGGGAGCTGTTTTTT.

This chain connects TRBV4-3 to TRBJ2-1; D gene unclear. Trimming removed 0 bases from V and 7 bases from J, with 7 bases in between. Looked up from germline, CDR1 is LGHNA and CDR2 is YSLEER. The CDR3 is 13 amino acids. The CDR3 region is CASSQDPWNEQFF. CDR3 sequence (DNA): TGCGCCAGCAGCCAAGACCCATGGAATGAGCAGTTCTTC.

V usage is TRBV4-3 and J usage is TRBJ1-2, with D tentatively TRBD1 (6 bases). The V and J ends lost 1 base and 3 bases respectively, with 9 bases between them. The length of the CDR3 is 14 residues. CDR1 and CDR2 from the germline V gene are LGHNA and YSLEER. CDR3 protein: CASSQVPGDYGYTF. The CDR3 bases are TGCGCCAGCAGCCAAGTGCCAGGGGACTATGGCTACACCTTC.

V and J are TRBV28 and TRBJ1-5, with TRBD1 matching 7 bases. The length of the CDR3 is 15 residues. Germline V lookup: CDR1 MDHEN, CDR2 SYDVKM. The J segment lost 7 bases and the V segment lost 5 bases, leaving 11 bases of the junction unmatched. As DNA, the CDR3 is TGTGCCAGCAGTCCCGCCGGGACAGTATTCCAGCCCCAGCATTTT. Protein: CASSPAGTVFQPQHF.

Only one count was recorded for this clone. The gene calls are TRBV6-6 and TRBJ1-2; no firm D call. This CDR3 comprises 15 residues. Germline CDR1 is MNHNY and CDR2 is SVGAGI (reference sequence). Trimming removed 8 bases at V and 8 bases at J, with 24 bases between. The CDR3 nucleotides are TGTGCCAGCCTATTCACCGGGAGATCCTGGGGAGGCTACACCTTC. Its translation: CASLFTGRSWGGYTF.